This TCR beta chain was observed in a study of cytomegalovirus exposure and HLA in healthy donors. As regards this clone: This same CDR3 is encoded by further DNA sequences in the sample.

Germline V gene sequence: CDR1 MNHEY, CDR2 SMNVEV (reference sequence). The CDR3 is 15 amino acids. The V gene lost 7 bases and the J gene lost 8 bases, with 23 bases spanning the gap. The PCR ran on 60 Vbeta and 13 Jbeta primers. TCRdb keeps only in-frame clones here, not all; method: immunoSEQ multiplex PCR. Of 100,000 to 150,000 clones detected, approximately 82% appear once; the ten largest clones hold approximately 2.6%. The sequenced material came from PBMCs. The chain carries TRBV27 and TRBJ1-1, with unresolved D. This TCR derives from a boy under 10 years old in good health and CMV-seronegative. This chain's CDR3 is CASKHLLTGSTEAFF. CDR3 in DNA: TGTGCCAGCAAACACCTTTTGACGGGGAGCACCGAAGCTTTCTTT.